A selection of T cell receptor beta chains follows, all from one sample in a study of T cells in Graves' hyperthyroidism and ophthalmopathy. TCRdb independently ran MiXCR on the multiplex PCR reads; one entry per CDR3 protein. The table shows 500,000 to 600,000 distinct CDR3 sequences, with just under 20% occurring only once. The specimen sequenced was blood. The receptors come from a man aged 40-50 years with Graves' ophthalmopathy. The CDR3 runs from the conserved cysteine through the conserved F or W. A D gene is named only where the DNA matches it firmly. Part of the rows lack a size; the others show once, few, many or a class for expanded clones.

j_call d_call clone_size v_call cdr3_nt cdr3_aa
TRBJ2-1 . many TRBV30 TGTGCCTGGAGTGTAGGTAATGAGCAGTTCTTC CAWSVGNEQFF
TRBJ2-3 . few TRBV10-3 TGTGCCATCAGCGACCGATCCCGGGCAGATACGCAGTATTTT CAISDRSRADTQYF
TRBJ2-4 TRBD2 . TRBV30 TGTGCCTGGAGTCCCGGACTAGCGGAGGACTGGTTTGGCATTCAGTACTTC CAWSPGLAEDWFGIQYF
TRBJ2-7 TRBD2 many TRBV20-1 TGCAGTGCCCCAAAGGGAGCGGGAGTAGGCGAGCAGTACTTC CSAPKGAGVGEQYF
TRBJ1-1 . many TRBV15 TGTGCCACCAGCAGAGAATCCTCTCGACAGACTGAAGCTTTCTTT CATSRESSRQTEAFF
TRBJ1-1 . many TRBV2 TGTGCCAGCAGTGAATTGGGGTCGGAGACTGAAGCTTTCTTT CASSELGSETEAFF
TRBJ2-1 TRBD2 many TRBV5-1 TGCGCCAGCGGTCAGCCGCGGGGGGCTTCCTCCTACAATGAGCAGTTCTTC CASGQPRGASSYNEQFF
TRBJ2-7 TRBD2 . TRBV5-1 TGCGCCAGCAGCTTGGGACTAGCGGGAACGGGCGAGCAGTACTTC CASSLGLAGTGEQYF
TRBJ2-7 . . TRBV10-3 TGTGCCATCACGGACACCCCAGCTTTGGAGCAGTACTTC CAITDTPALEQYF
TRBJ1-6 . . TRBV2 TGTGCCAGCAGTGATGGGCTTTTTGGGAGTGGTTCACCCCTCCACTTT CASSDGLFGSGSPLHF
TRBJ1-1 . few TRBV9 TGTGCCAGCAGCCAGAGGACAGAAGGGTACACTGAAGCTTTCTTT CASSQRTEGYTEAFF
TRBJ1-2 . . TRBV11-2 TGTGCCAACCCGACACAGAACTATGGCTACACCTTC CANPTQNYGYTF
TRBJ1-1 TRBD1 . TRBV4-3 TGCGCCAGCAGCCAGACAGGGTCCATGAACACTGAAGCTTTCTTT CASSQTGSMNTEAFF
TRBJ2-3 . many TRBV28 TGTGCCAGCAGCCCAGACAGGATCACAGATACGCAGTATTTT CASSPDRITDTQYF
TRBJ2-1 TRBD1 . TRBV12-3/TRBV12-4 TGTGCCAGCAGTTTCGAGCCAGGGGGAATCCCTCAAATCGGGAATGAGCAGTTCTTC CASSFEPGGIPQIGNEQFF
TRBJ1-3 . few TRBV9 TGTGCCAGCAGCGTAGTCAGCTCTGGAAACACCATATATTTT CASSVVSSGNTIYF
TRBJ2-1 . many TRBV11-2 TGTGCCAGCAGCTCTCCGGCCTCCCAGAATGAGCAGTTCTTC CASSSPASQNEQFF
TRBJ1-2 TRBD1 few TRBV4-3 TGCGCCAGCAGCCACACAGGGGGTTTGGACTATGGCTACACCTTC CASSHTGGLDYGYTF
TRBJ2-5 . . TRBV5-1 TGCGCCAGCAGCGTACAGGTCCGGGAGACCCAGTACTTC CASSVQVRETQYF
TRBJ1-1 . few TRBV10-3 TGTGCCATCAGTGACCTCGCCCAGGGAATGAACACTGAAGCTTTCTTT CAISDLAQGMNTEAFF
TRBJ2-1 TRBD2 . TRBV6-1 TGTGCCAGCAGACAAGCGGGAGAATCCTCCTACAATGAGCAGTTCTTC CASRQAGESSYNEQFF
TRBJ2-1 TRBD2 . TRBV20-1 TGCAGTGCTTCTAGCGGGGGGGCCGGGAATGAGCAGTTCTTC CSASSGGAGNEQFF